This is a list of T cell receptor beta chains from one sample in a study of blood T cells in healthy people across ages. TCRdb ran MiXCR on the 5' RACE reads and lists one entry per CDR3 protein. The repertoire has some 850,000 distinct CDR3 sequences, around a quarter of them found once; the top ten carry about 3%. The sample was also linked to a second study, of T cells of mothers and their children.

Sequencing was performed on blood. These receptors were collected from a boy younger than 18 in good health. The CDR3 runs from the conserved cysteine through the conserved F or W. The D gene is left open where the match is weak. Rows may omit the clone size; those that give it use once, few, many or a size class.

v_gene: TRBV4-1
d_gene: .
j_gene: TRBJ2-7
abundance: few
CDR3aa: CASSPRRVMGVEQYF
CDR3nt: TGCGCCAGCAGCCCGCGCAGGGTTATGGGTGTCGAGCAGTACTTC

v_gene: TRBV5-1
d_gene: TRBD1
j_gene: TRBJ1-2
abundance: once
CDR3aa: CASSLGQGGSADGYTF
CDR3nt: TGCGCCAGCAGCTTAGGACAGGGGGGATCAGCGGACGGCTACACCTTC

v_gene: TRBV5-1
d_gene: TRBD1
j_gene: TRBJ2-5
abundance: few
CDR3aa: CASSRSGRTGSPETQYF
CDR3nt: TGCGCCAGCAGCCGGAGTGGGCGGACAGGGTCCCCAGAGACCCAGTACTTC

v_gene: TRBV2
d_gene: .
j_gene: TRBJ1-2
abundance: few
CDR3aa: CASSEANRNYGYTF
CDR3nt: TGTGCCAGCAGTGAAGCGAACAGGAACTATGGCTACACCTTC

v_gene: TRBV4-1
d_gene: .
j_gene: TRBJ2-5
abundance: .
CDR3aa: CASSQVTGGRETQYF
CDR3nt: TGCGCCAGCAGCCAGGTTACTGGGGGCCGAGAGACCCAGTACTTC

v_gene: TRBV11-2
d_gene: .
j_gene: TRBJ2-3
abundance: .
CDR3aa: CASSRMTDTQYF
CDR3nt: TGTGCCAGCAGCCGTATGACAGATACGCAGTATTTT

v_gene: TRBV20-1
d_gene: .
j_gene: TRBJ2-7
abundance: .
CDR3aa: CSALKGTGNYEQYF
CDR3nt: TGCAGTGCTCTAAAAGGAACAGGCAACTACGAGCAGTACTTC

v_gene: TRBV6-6
d_gene: TRBD2
j_gene: TRBJ2-7
abundance: .
CDR3aa: CANSRSGGEYEQYF
CDR3nt: TGTGCCAACAGTAGGAGCGGGGGAGAGTACGAGCAGTACTTC

v_gene: TRBV2
d_gene: TRBD2
j_gene: TRBJ2-1
abundance: .
CDR3aa: CASRRLAGGRGEQFF
CDR3nt: TGTGCCAGCAGGAGACTAGCGGGGGGGCGGGGTGAGCAGTTCTTC

v_gene: TRBV24-1
d_gene: TRBD1
j_gene: TRBJ2-5
abundance: many
CDR3aa: CATSDPVKGAGETQYF
CDR3nt: TGTGCCACCAGTGACCCGGTGAAGGGGGCGGGAGAGACCCAGTACTTC

v_gene: TRBV7-9
d_gene: .
j_gene: TRBJ2-5
abundance: few
CDR3aa: CASSSITADQETQYF
CDR3nt: TGTGCCAGCAGCTCGATAACAGCGGACCAAGAGACCCAGTACTTC

v_gene: TRBV5-1
d_gene: TRBD2
j_gene: TRBJ2-5
abundance: many
CDR3aa: CASSLTGSRGVFQETQYF
CDR3nt: TGCGCCAGCAGCTTGACGGGAAGCCGGGGGGTCTTCCAAGAGACCCAGTACTTC

v_gene: TRBV10-3
d_gene: .
j_gene: TRBJ2-5
abundance: few
CDR3aa: CAISEGSTPRTQYF
CDR3nt: TGTGCCATCAGTGAAGGTAGCACCCCCAGGACCCAGTACTTC

v_gene: TRBV5-1
d_gene: .
j_gene: TRBJ2-1
abundance: .
CDR3aa: CASSSQGVEDAFF
CDR3nt: TGCGCCAGCAGCTCACAAGGAGTTGAGGATGCGTTCTTC

v_gene: TRBV25-1
d_gene: .
j_gene: TRBJ1-2
abundance: .
CDR3aa: CASSSQPSGVNYGYTF
CDR3nt: TGTGCCAGCAGCTCCCAACCTTCGGGAGTCAACTATGGCTACACCTTC

v_gene: TRBV7-2
d_gene: TRBD2
j_gene: TRBJ2-7
abundance: .
CDR3aa: CASSLWRGGREQYF
CDR3nt: TGTGCCAGCAGCTTATGGCGGGGGGGCCGAGAGCAGTACTTC

v_gene: TRBV7-2
d_gene: .
j_gene: TRBJ1-5
abundance: .
CDR3aa: CASSQDLNSNQPQHF
CDR3nt: TGTGCCAGCAGTCAGGATCTTAATAGCAATCAGCCCCAGCATTTT

v_gene: TRBV2
d_gene: .
j_gene: TRBJ2-4
abundance: .
CDR3aa: CASSENPGVKNIQYF
CDR3nt: TGTGCCAGCAGTGAAAACCCGGGAGTCAAAAACATTCAGTACTTC

v_gene: TRBV5-4
d_gene: .
j_gene: TRBJ2-7
abundance: .
CDR3aa: CASSLAAGEAYEQYF
CDR3nt: TGTGCCAGCAGCTTGGCTGCAGGGGAAGCCTACGAGCAGTACTTC

v_gene: TRBV6-1
d_gene: .
j_gene: TRBJ2-4
abundance: .
CDR3aa: CASSERMAGDLAKNIQYF
CDR3nt: TGTGCCAGCAGTGAACGGATGGCCGGGGACTTAGCCAAAAACATTCAGTACTTC

v_gene: TRBV2
d_gene: .
j_gene: TRBJ2-7
abundance: few
CDR3aa: CASSGWAEGEQYF
CDR3nt: TGTGCCAGCAGCGGGTGGGCCGAGGGGGAGCAGTACTTC

v_gene: TRBV12-3/TRBV12-4
d_gene: .
j_gene: TRBJ2-3
abundance: .
CDR3aa: CASRYRGDTQYF
CDR3nt: TGTGCCAGCAGATACCGGGGAGATACGCAGTATTTT